These T cell receptor beta chains were read from a single sample in a study of blood T cell repertoires in COVID-19. Sequencing used immunoSEQ multiplex PCR; TCRdb keeps in-frame clones, though not all of them. The table records about 300,000 clones, 70% to 90% of them present only once. The sequenced sample consisted of peripheral blood. The receptors were gathered from a man between 65 and 79 years old with acute or convalescent COVID-19. Both conserved end residues are part of each CDR3. The D gene is left open where the match is weak. The size field is filled for only some rows; it gives once, few, many or a size class.

J: TRBJ2-7
size: .
V: TRBV7-6
D: .
CDR3: CASSLVSGNWGEQYF
DNA: TGTGCCAGCAGCTTAGTTTCAGGGAATTGGGGCGAGCAGTACTTC

J: TRBJ1-1
size: .
V: TRBV6-2/TRBV6-3
D: TRBD1
CDR3: CASSLTEGASEAFF
DNA: TGTGCCAGCAGTTTAACGGAGGGGGCGTCTGAAGCTTTCTTT

J: TRBJ2-1
size: .
V: TRBV5-1
D: .
CDR3: CASSLGRGTYNEQFF
DNA: TGCGCCAGCAGCTTGGGTCGGGGGACCTACAATGAGCAGTTCTTC

J: TRBJ2-3
size: once
V: TRBV10-3
D: TRBD2
CDR3: CAISPVQAGVGTDTQYF
DNA: TGTGCCATCAGCCCCGTTCAGGCGGGAGTAGGCACAGATACGCAGTATTTT

J: TRBJ1-4
size: .
V: TRBV5-1
D: .
CDR3: CASSLGMTGFGEKLFF
DNA: TGCGCCAGCAGCTTAGGAATGACCGGGTTCGGTGAAAAACTGTTTTTT

J: TRBJ1-6
size: .
V: TRBV25-1
D: .
CDR3: CASSNTGNSPLHF
DNA: TGTGCCAGCAGTAACACGGGTAATTCACCCCTCCACTTT

J: TRBJ2-3
size: .
V: TRBV3-1/TRBV3-2
D: TRBD2
CDR3: CASSQEGAGGTQYF
DNA: TGTGCCAGCAGCCAAGAGGGGGCGGGGGGCACGCAGTATTTT

J: TRBJ2-3
size: .
V: TRBV14
D: .
CDR3: CASSQDYGTDTQYF
DNA: TGTGCCAGCAGCCAAGATTACGGGACAGATACGCAGTATTTT

J: TRBJ2-7
size: .
V: TRBV7-9
D: TRBD1
CDR3: CASSLTGGRGYSYEQYF
DNA: TGTGCCAGCAGCTTGACAGGGGGGAGAGGTTATTCCTACGAGCAGTACTTC

J: TRBJ1-2
size: .
V: TRBV28
D: .
CDR3: CASGGLYGYTF
DNA: TGTGCCAGCGGGGGACTATATGGCTACACCTTC

J: TRBJ2-7
size: .
V: TRBV28
D: TRBD2
CDR3: CASSLGGEQYF
DNA: TGTGCCAGCAGTCTCGGGGGGGAGCAGTACTTC

J: TRBJ1-1
size: .
V: TRBV30
D: .
CDR3: CAWRGGMNTEAFF
DNA: TGTGCCTGGAGGGGGGGTATGAACACTGAAGCTTTCTTT

J: TRBJ2-1
size: .
V: TRBV5-1
D: .
CDR3: CASSLGVLVGGNEQFF
DNA: TGCGCCAGCAGCCTAGGGGTGCTAGTTGGCGGCAATGAGCAGTTCTTC

J: TRBJ2-2
size: .
V: TRBV18
D: TRBD1
CDR3: CASSRTGGMDTGELFF
DNA: TGTGCCAGCTCGCGGACAGGGGGCATGGACACCGGGGAGCTGTTTTTT

J: TRBJ1-6
size: .
V: TRBV5-6
D: .
CDR3: CASSLSPGSGSPLHF
DNA: TGTGCCAGCAGCCTATCACCCGGGTCAGGGTCACCCCTCCACTTT

J: TRBJ2-1
size: once
V: TRBV18
D: TRBD1
CDR3: CASSSTGGSYNEQFF
DNA: TGTGCCAGCTCATCGACAGGGGGCTCCTACAATGAGCAGTTCTTC

J: TRBJ1-1
size: .
V: TRBV6-5
D: .
CDR3: CASSYSSRGNTEAFF
DNA: TGTGCCAGCAGTTACTCGTCGAGAGGGAACACTGAAGCTTTCTTT

J: TRBJ2-2
size: .
V: TRBV9
D: .
CDR3: CASSVASHTGELFF
DNA: TGTGCCAGCAGCGTAGCTAGCCACACCGGGGAGCTGTTTTTT

J: TRBJ1-1
size: .
V: TRBV5-1
D: .
CDR3: CASSFGAGIAEAFF
DNA: TGCGCCAGCAGCTTTGGGGCGGGGATCGCTGAAGCTTTCTTT

J: TRBJ2-1
size: .
V: TRBV4-1
D: .
CDR3: CASSQEPGLPNEQFF
DNA: TGCGCCAGCAGCCAAGAACCCGGACTTCCCAATGAGCAGTTCTTC

J: TRBJ2-1
size: .
V: TRBV9
D: TRBD2
CDR3: CASSVGTSGRNEQFF
DNA: TGTGCCAGCAGCGTAGGGACTAGCGGGAGGAATGAGCAGTTCTTC

J: TRBJ1-5
size: once
V: TRBV19
D: TRBD1
CDR3: CASSGTGGSHGNQPQHF
DNA: TGTGCCAGTTCAGGGACAGGGGGCTCCCATGGCAATCAGCCCCAGCATTTT

J: TRBJ2-1
size: once
V: TRBV7-9
D: .
CDR3: CASSLGQVLYNEQFF
DNA: TGTGCCAGCAGCTTAGGGCAGGTCCTCTACAATGAGCAGTTCTTC

J: TRBJ1-2
size: few
V: TRBV7-6
D: TRBD1
CDR3: CASSLAGQENHGYTF
DNA: TGTGCCAGCAGCTTAGCAGGACAGGAAAACCATGGCTACACCTTC

J: TRBJ2-7
size: .
V: TRBV29-1
D: TRBD1
CDR3: CSVERGTGGNEQYF
DNA: TGCAGCGTTGAGCGGGGGACAGGGGGCAACGAGCAGTACTTC

J: TRBJ1-6
size: .
V: TRBV30
D: .
CDR3: CAWTRIPDSPLHF
DNA: TGTGCCTGGACTCGCATACCGGATTCACCCCTCCACTTT

J: TRBJ1-5
size: .
V: TRBV9
D: .
CDR3: CASSVAGDSNQPQHF
DNA: TGTGCCAGCAGCGTAGCCGGGGATAGCAATCAGCCCCAGCATTTT

J: TRBJ1-1
size: .
V: TRBV7-2
D: .
CDR3: CASSSLGGRTEAFF
DNA: TGTGCCAGCAGCTCCCTCGGGGGGCGGACTGAAGCTTTCTTT

J: TRBJ2-3
size: .
V: TRBV4-3
D: TRBD2
CDR3: CASSRGTSLADTQYF
DNA: TGCGCCAGCAGCCGTGGGACTAGTTTGGCAGATACGCAGTATTTT

J: TRBJ1-1
size: .
V: TRBV5-4
D: .
CDR3: CASSLGGSGDMNTEAFF
DNA: TGTGCCAGCAGCTTGGGGGGGTCAGGGGACATGAACACTGAAGCTTTCTTT

J: TRBJ2-5
size: .
V: TRBV5-1
D: TRBD2
CDR3: CASGGGGETQYF
DNA: TGCGCCAGCGGCGGGGGAGGGGAGACCCAGTACTTC

J: TRBJ2-5
size: .
V: TRBV6-6
D: TRBD1
CDR3: CASSLIRDREETQYF
DNA: TGTGCCAGCAGTTTAATCCGGGACAGGGAAGAGACCCAGTACTTC

J: TRBJ1-6
size: .
V: TRBV7-8
D: .
CDR3: CASSLRGSPLHF
DNA: TGTGCCAGCAGCCTGAGAGGTTCACCCCTCCACTTT